Presented here are 4 T cell receptor beta chains from one specimen sequenced in a study of blood T cell repertoires in COVID-19. Sequenced by immunoSEQ multiplex PCR; TCRdb stores in-frame clones only, minus some. Of 78,000 or so clones in the sample, roughly 80% were seen once. The specimen sequenced was peripheral blood. Receptors originate from a woman aged 55-69 years with acute or convalescent COVID-19.

This chain connects TRBV30 to TRBJ2-2; D might be TRBD1 (6 bases). The germline gives CDR1 GTSNPN, CDR2 SVGIG (reference sequence). The CDR3 covers 14 residues. Trimming cost V 4 bases and J 0 bases, with 9 bases left between them. CDR3: CAWTRQANTGELFF. The CDR3 coding sequence is TGTGCCTGGACAAGACAGGCGAACACCGGGGAGCTGTTTTTT.

The chain has TRBV10-3 and TRBJ1-1; D is unclear. The length of the CDR3 is 12 residues. V gave up 6 bases and J gave up 5 bases, with 10 bases separating them. Germline V gene lookup returns CDR1 ENHRY and CDR2 SYGVKD. DNA of the CDR3: TGTGCCATCAGCCCGACGCGGACTGAAGCTTTCTTT. Amino acid sequence: CAISPTRTEAFF.

This chain connects TRBV7-2 to TRBJ2-1; D uncertain. The germline CDR1 and CDR2 sequences are SGHTA and FQGNSA. V lost 6 bases and J lost 9, with 15 bases in between. The CDR3 is 13 amino acids. The CDR3 nucleotides are TGTGCCAGCAGAACCTACAATCAGGCTGAGCAGTTCTTC. This gives the protein CASRTYNQAEQFF.

The V call is TRBV30, the J call TRBJ1-5; D uncertain. The germline gives CDR1 GTSNPN, CDR2 SVGIG (reference sequence). The CDR3 runs to 13 residues. Deletions cut 0 bases from V and 4 bases from J, with 7 bases between. Written as DNA, the CDR3 is TGTGCCTGGAGTGTAACCGGGAATCAGCCCCAGCATTTT. It specifies CAWSVTGNQPQHF. Filled out from reference TRBV30 and TRBJ1-5, the complete variable domain reads SQTIHQWPATLVQPVGSPLSLECTVEGTSNPNLYWYRQAAGRGLQLLFYSVGIGQISSEVPQNLSASRPQDRQFILSSKKLLLSDSGFYLCAWSVTGNQPQHFGDGTRLSIL.